This entry is about one TCR beta chain. This clone has at least ten counts. Its antigen target is currently unknown. The sequence runs out 3 residues before the end of the CDR3; the remainder is reconstructed from the germline J gene. V drops 10 bases and J drops 2 bases, leaving 11 bases in between. CDR1 SGHTA and CDR2 FQGNSA were looked up in the germline V gene. There are 12 amino acids in the CDR3, from cysteine to phenylalanine inclusive. The CDR3 was read in part: 27 bases, with the frame set at base 1. CVID samples and control samples contributed equivalent amounts of genomic DNA as sequencing input. For every sample, a 60 bp segment covering the rearranged TCRbeta CDR3 region was amplified and then sequenced. The immunoSEQ assay, a bias-corrected multiplex PCR combined with high-throughput sequencing, was used for TCRbeta amplification. Under the source paper's analysis protocol: Every unique nucleotide sequence was considered a clone and was annotated with V, D and J genes, copy number and frequency. Sequences were labeled productive if in frame, and non-productive if out of frame or containing stop codons. As previously described, clonality was calculated on the basis of Shannon's entropy. The predicted amino acid sequences of productive clones were used to derive mean CDR3 Kyte-Doolittle hydropathy. Hierarchical clustering of scaled V gene usage was performed with the R hclust function using Manhattan distance and complete linkage. Clone sharing by CDR3 amino acid sequence was assessed by resampling 12 repertoires per group over 100 rounds. The repertoires were searched for 60 to 70 published EBV-specific TCRbeta sequences and 200 to 300 published CMV-specific TCRbeta sequences. Analysis left out two CVID samples that produced under 10,000 sequences, so 35 to 50 CVID repertoires remained. The table comes from immuneACCESS by way of TCRdb, which keeps in-frame sequences with V and J called. Part of the clones is missing from these tables; in studies checked, under half for an unresolved V gene and the rest for unknown reasons. For V, J and clone size, that table is used; D and trimming come from the DNA. The table records roughly 34,000 clones for this sample, and not one of them appears only once. Of the sample, 6.5% to 7.5% falls within the top ten clones.

CVID was diagnosed by standard criteria: serum IgG, IgA and/or IgM reduced below normal range, plus specific antibody deficiency. A total of 44 subjects (about 15 female and 29 male; age range about 8 to 65 years, mean age around 41) were included in the CVID group. Most CVID patients and most healthy controls were of Caucasian heritage. Replacement immunoglobulin therapy had been administered to all CVID subjects for at least one year at the time of study participation. At the time of blood collection, no CVID subject was ill or was being treated with immunomodulatory or immunosuppressive medication. Heparinized peripheral whole blood samples of roughly 5 to 8.5 ml were obtained from each donor. Genomic DNA from adults with common variable immune deficiency (CVID) and from healthy adult controls was used to sequence TCRbeta CDR3 repertoires. Diluted blood was density-centrifuged over Hypaque 1077 or Ficoll-Paque to isolate peripheral blood mononuclear cells. Unsorted mononuclear cells served as the source of genomic DNA, which was extracted either by Qiagen column purification or by a centrifugation-based method.

This sample is drawn from a study of T cell clonality in common variable immunodeficiency (dated by TCRdb to the mid-2010s). Here is what the overall study found, with its caveats: According to the authors, finding the cause of the higher clonality in CVID would require sequencing the repertoires of T cell subpopulations. Even though DNA input was the same, control samples had an average of approximately 82,000 unique sequences each, compared with some 32,000 in CVID samples. Fewer TCRbeta clones were shared among CVID subjects than among healthy controls (p < 0.0001). Reportedly, TCRbeta sequences from CVID had fewer deletions and N-nucleotide insertions, and highly modified clones with 13 or more V deletions were absent from CVID. Compared with healthy controls, CVID subjects showed increased TCRbeta clonality (t-test p = 0.018), a feature most characteristic of about a third of subjects. Correlations of repertoire features with clinical complications were constrained by heterogeneity among patients within the CVID cohort.

Material for sequencing was peripheral blood mononuclear cells. The V and J segments used are TRBV7-2 and TRBJ1-2; the best D guess is TRBD1, with 5 bases matching. This TCR was sampled from a human donor with common variable immunodeficiency. The CDR3 bases that were read are TGTGCCACGGAGGGGATGAACTATGGC. This yields the protein CATEGMNYG. The full CDR3 protein is CATEGMNYGYTF.